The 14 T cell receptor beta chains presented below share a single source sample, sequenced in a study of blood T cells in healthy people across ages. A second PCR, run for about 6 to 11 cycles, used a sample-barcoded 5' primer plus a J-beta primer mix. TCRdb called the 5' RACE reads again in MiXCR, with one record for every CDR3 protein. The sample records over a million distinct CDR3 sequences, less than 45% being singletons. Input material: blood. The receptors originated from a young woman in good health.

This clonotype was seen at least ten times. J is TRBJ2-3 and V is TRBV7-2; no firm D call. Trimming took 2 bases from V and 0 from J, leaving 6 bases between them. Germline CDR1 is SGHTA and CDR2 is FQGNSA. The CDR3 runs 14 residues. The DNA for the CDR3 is TGTGCCAGCAGCTTATTTGCGAGCACAGATACGCAGTATTTT. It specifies CASSLFASTDTQYF.

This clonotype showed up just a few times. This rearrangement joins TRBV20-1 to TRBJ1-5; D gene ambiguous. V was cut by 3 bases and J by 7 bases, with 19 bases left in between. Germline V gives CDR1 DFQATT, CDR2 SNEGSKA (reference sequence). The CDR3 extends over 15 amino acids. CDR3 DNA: TGCAGTGCTAGGGATCGTTATTGGGGATGGCAGCCCCAGCATTTT. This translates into CSARDRYWGWQPQHF.

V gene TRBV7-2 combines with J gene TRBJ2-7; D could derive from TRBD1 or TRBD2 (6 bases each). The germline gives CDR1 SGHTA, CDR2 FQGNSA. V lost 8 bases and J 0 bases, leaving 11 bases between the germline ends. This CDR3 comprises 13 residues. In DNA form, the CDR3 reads TGTGCCAGCGAGGGGGGACTCTCCTACGAGCAGTACTTC. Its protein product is CASEGGLSYEQYF.

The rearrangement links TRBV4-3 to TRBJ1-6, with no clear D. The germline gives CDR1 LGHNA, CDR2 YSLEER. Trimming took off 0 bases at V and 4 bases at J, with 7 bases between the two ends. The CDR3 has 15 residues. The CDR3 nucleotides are TGCGCCAGCAGCCAAGATGCGGCGTATAATTCACCCCTCCACTTT. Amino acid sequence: CASSQDAAYNSPLHF.

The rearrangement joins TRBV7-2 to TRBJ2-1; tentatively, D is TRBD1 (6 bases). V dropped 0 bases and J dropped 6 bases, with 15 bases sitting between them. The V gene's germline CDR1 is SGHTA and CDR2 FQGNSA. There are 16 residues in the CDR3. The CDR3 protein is CASSLARPLGGNEQFF. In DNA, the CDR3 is TGTGCCAGCAGCTTAGCTAGACCACTAGGGGGCAATGAGCAGTTCTTC.

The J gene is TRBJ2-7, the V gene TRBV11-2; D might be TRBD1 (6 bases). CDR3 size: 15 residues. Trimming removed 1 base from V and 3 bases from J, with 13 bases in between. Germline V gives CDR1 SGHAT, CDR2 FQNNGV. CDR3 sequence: CASSLVVGTYYEQYF. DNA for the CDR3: TGTGCCAGCAGCTTAGTTGTCGGGACATACTACGAGCAGTACTTC.

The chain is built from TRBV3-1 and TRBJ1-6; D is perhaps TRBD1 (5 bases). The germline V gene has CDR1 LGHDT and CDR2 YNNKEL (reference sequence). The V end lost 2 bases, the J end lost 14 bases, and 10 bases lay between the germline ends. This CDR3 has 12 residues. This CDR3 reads CASSQSRGALHF. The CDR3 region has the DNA TGTGCCAGCAGCCAAAGTCGGGGGGCCCTCCACTTT.

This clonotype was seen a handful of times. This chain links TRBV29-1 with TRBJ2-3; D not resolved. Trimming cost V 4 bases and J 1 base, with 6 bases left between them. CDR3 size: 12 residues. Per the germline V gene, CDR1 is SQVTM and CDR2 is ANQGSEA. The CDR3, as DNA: TGCAGCGTTGTCGAGGGCACAGATACGCAGTATTTT. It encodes CSVVEGTDTQYF.

The CDR3 sequence is CASRASGGDQPQHF. CDR3 nucleotides: TGTGCCAGCAGGGCGAGCGGGGGGGATCAGCCCCAGCATTTT. V is TRBV7-8 and J is TRBJ1-5; D possibly corresponds to TRBD1 (5 bases). Trimming removed 6 bases from V and 5 bases from J, with 14 bases in between. The V gene's germline CDR1 is SGHVS and CDR2 FQNEAQ. The CDR3 covers 14 residues.

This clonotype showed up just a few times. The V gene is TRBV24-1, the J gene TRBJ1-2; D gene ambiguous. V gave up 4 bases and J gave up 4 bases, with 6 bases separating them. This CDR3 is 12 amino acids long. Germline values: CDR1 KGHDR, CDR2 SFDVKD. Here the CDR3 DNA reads TGTGCCACCAGTGAAAGTGGCTATGGCTACACCTTC. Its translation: CATSESGYGYTF.

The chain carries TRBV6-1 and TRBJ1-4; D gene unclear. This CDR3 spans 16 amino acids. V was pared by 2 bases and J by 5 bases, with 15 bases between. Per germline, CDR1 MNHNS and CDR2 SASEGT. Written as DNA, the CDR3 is TGTGCCAGCAGTGAAACCCGCGGGTCTGGGAATGAAAAACTGTTTTTT. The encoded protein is CASSETRGSGNEKLFF.

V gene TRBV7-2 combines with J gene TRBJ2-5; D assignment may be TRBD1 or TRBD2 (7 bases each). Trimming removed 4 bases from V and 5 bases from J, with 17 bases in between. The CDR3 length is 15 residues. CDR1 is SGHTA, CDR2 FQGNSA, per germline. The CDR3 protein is CASSSQGGGLETQYF. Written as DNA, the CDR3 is TGTGCCAGCAGCTCCCAGGGAGGGGGCCTCGAGACCCAGTACTTC.

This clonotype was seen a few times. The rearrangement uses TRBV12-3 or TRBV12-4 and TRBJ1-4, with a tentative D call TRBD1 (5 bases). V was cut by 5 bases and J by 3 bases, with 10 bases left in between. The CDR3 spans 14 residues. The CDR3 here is CASSHGQSNEKLFF. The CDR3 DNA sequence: TGTGCCAGCAGTCACGGACAATCTAATGAAAAACTGTTTTTT.

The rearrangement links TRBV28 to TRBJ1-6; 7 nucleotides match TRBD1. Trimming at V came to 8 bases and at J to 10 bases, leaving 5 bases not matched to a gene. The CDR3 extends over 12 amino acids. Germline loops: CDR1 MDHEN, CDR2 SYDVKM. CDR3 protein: CASGGTDSPLHF. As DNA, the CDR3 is TGTGCCAGCGGTGGGACAGACTCACCCCTCCACTTT.